Described below is a single TCR beta chain sequence and its context. The antigen is not known. The data belong to a study of beta chain features in type 1 diabetes. General study findings and limits: Cells expressing TCR highly could be over-represented by cDNA sequencing. Any PCR bias toward short templates would affect both groups alike.

The sequenced template was cDNA made from the entire isolated RNA. For naive, central memory and regulatory T cell samples, reads averaged around 3.8 million. Assay: immunoSEQ multiplex PCR; the TCRdb copy retains only in-frame clones and omits some. The sample shows about 290,000 clones, 7% to 9% of them seen only once. Germline V gene data show CDR1 as SQVTM and CDR2 as ANQGSEA. CDR3 length equals 13 residues. Trimming shortened V by 4 bases and J by 0 bases, and 8 bases separated the two germline ends. The sample consisted of central memory CD4+ T cells from blood. The chain uses TRBV29-1 and TRBJ2-3; D unclear. This receptor was taken from a woman aged 18 to 35 in good health. This chain's CDR3 is CSVGLSSTDTQYF. In DNA form, the CDR3 reads TGCAGCGTTGGCCTGTCTAGCACAGATACGCAGTATTTT.